This T cell receptor (beta chain) was identified in a study of blood T cell repertoires in COVID-19. Study-level information: Both acute and convalescent COVID-19 samples were obtained from the United States, Italy and Spain. The analysed material was cDNA or gDNA that came from T cells, B-cell-depleted T cells, or PBMCs.

In the study's own analysis: The authors estimated nucleated cell counts from reference gene primer amplification. This table comes from immunoSEQ multiplex PCR, and its TCRdb copy is limited to in-frame clones, with some not included. V and J calls plus clone size are reproduced from that table; the DNA served to infer D and trimming. This table has just under 350,000 clones, around nine tenths appearing once. The CDR3 has 14 residues. Per the germline V gene, CDR1 is SGHRS and CDR2 is YFSETQ. The V end was cut by 2 bases, the J end by 1 base, with 8 bases between. Patients at the Seattle site were enrolled during active infection and followed longitudinally.

The chain employs TRBV5-1 and TRBJ2-3; no definite D call. The sequence was obtained from a woman in her sixties or seventies with COVID-19, enrolled during active disease. The sample comprised peripheral blood. This CDR3 is CASSFNTGTDTQYF. DNA of the CDR3: TGCGCCAGCAGCTTCAATACGGGCACAGATACGCAGTATTTT.